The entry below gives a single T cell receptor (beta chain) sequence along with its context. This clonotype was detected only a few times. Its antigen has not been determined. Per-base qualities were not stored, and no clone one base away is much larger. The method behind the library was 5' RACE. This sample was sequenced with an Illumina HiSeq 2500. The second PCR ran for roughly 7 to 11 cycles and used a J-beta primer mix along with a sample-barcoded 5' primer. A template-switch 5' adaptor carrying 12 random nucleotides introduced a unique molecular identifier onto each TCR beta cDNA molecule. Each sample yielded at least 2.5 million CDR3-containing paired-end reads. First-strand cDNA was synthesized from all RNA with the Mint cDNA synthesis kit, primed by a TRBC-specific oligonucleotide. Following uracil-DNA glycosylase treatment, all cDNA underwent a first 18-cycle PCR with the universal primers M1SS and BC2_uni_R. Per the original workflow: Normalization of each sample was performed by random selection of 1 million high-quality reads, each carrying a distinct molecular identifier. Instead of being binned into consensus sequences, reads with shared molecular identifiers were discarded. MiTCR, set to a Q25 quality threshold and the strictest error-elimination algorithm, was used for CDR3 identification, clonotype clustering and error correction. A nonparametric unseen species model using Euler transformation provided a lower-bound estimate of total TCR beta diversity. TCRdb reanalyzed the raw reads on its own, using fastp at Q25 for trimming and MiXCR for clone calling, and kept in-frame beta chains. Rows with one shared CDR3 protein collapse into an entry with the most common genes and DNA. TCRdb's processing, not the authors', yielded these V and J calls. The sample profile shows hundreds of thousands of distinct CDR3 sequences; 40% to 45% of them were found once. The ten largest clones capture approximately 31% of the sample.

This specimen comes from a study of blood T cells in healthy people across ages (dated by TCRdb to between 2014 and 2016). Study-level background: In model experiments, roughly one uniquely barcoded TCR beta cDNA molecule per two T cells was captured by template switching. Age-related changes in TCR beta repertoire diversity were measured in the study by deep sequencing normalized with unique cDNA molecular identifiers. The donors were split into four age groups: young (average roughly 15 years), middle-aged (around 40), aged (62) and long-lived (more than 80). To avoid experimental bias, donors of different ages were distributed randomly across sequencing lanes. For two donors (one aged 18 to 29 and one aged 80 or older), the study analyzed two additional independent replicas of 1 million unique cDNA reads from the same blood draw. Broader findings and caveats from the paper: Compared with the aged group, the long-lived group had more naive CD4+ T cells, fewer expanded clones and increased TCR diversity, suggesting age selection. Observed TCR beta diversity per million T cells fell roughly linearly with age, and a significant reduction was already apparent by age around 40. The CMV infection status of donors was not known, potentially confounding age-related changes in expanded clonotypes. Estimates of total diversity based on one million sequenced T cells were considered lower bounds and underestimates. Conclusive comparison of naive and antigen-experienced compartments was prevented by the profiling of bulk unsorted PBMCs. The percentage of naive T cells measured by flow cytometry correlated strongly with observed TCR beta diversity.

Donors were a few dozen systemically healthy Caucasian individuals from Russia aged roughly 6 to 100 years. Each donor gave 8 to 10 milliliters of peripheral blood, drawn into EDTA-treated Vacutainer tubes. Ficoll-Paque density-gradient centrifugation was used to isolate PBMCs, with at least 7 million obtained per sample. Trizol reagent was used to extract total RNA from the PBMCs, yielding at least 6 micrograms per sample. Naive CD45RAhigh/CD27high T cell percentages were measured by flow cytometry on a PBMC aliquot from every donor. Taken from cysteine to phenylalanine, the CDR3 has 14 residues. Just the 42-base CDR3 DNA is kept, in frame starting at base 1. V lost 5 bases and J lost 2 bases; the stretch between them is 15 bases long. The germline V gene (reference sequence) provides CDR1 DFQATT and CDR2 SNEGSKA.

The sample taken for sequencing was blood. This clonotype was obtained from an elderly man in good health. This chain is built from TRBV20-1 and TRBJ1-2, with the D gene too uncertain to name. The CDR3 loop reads CSAPELDTNYGYTF. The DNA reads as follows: TGCAGTGCTCCCGAACTTGACACCAACTATGGCTACACCTTC.